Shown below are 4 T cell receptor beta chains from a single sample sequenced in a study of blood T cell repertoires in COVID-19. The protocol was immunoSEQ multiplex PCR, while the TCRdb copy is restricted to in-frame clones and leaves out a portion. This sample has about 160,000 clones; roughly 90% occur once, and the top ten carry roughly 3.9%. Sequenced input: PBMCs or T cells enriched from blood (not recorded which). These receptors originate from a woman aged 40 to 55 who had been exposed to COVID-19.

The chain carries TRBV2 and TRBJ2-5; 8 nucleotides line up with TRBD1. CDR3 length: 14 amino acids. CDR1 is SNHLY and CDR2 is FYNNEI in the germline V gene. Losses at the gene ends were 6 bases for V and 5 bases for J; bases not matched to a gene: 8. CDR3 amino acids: CASRHRGMAETQYF. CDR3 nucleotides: TGTGCCAGCAGACACAGGGGGATGGCGGAGACCCAGTACTTC.

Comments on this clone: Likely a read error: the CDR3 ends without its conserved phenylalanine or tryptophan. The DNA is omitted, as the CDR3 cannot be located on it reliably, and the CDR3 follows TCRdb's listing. CDR3 protein: CASSLGTGGEAVL. This chain links TRBV5-1 with TRBJ1-1; TRBD1 was called by the table and not checked on the DNA. Looked up from germline, CDR1 is SGHRS and CDR2 is YFSETQ. 13 amino acids form the CDR3, both terminal residues included.

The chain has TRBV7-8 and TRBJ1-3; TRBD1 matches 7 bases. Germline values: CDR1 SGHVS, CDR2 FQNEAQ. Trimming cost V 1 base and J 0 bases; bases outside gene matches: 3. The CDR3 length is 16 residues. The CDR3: CASSLVGTASGNTIYF. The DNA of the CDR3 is TGTGCCAGCAGCTTAGTTGGGACAGCCTCTGGAAACACCATATATTTT.

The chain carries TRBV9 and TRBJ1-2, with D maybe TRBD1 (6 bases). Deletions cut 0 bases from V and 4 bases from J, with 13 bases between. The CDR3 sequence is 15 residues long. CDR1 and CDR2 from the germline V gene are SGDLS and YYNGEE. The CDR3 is CASSVGHRAGYGYTF. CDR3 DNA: TGTGCCAGCAGCGTAGGTCACAGGGCGGGCTATGGCTACACCTTC.